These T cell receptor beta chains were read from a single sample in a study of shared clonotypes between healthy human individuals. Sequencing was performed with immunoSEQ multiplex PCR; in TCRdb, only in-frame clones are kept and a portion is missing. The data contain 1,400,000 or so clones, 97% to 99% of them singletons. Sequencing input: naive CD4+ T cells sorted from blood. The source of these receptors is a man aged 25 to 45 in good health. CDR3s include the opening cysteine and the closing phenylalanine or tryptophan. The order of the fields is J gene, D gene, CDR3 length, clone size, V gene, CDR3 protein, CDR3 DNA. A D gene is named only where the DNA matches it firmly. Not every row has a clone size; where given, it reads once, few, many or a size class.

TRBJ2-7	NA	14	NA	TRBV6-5	CASSPTASRSEQYF	TGTGCCAGCAGTCCGACCGCTAGCCGGAGCGAGCAGTACTTC
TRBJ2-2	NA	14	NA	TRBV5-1	CASTDTSSTGELFF	TGCGCCAGCACCGACACGTCGTCCACCGGGGAGCTGTTTTTT
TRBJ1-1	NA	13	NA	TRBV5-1	CASSLALNTEAFF	TGCGCCAGCAGCTTGGCGTTGAACACTGAAGCTTTCTTT
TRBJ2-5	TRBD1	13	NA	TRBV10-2	CASIGQGGETQYF	TGCGCCAGCATAGGACAGGGAGGAGAGACCCAGTACTTC
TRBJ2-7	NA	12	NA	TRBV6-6	CASSYKKHEQYF	TGTGCCAGCAGTTACAAGAAACATGAGCAGTACTTC
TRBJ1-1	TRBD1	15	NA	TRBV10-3	CAISESSGGFTEAFF	TGTGCCATCAGTGAGTCTTCAGGGGGCTTCACTGAAGCTTTCTTT
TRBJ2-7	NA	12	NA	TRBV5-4	CASSLGRYEQYF	TGTGCCAGCAGTTTGGGCAGGTACGAGCAGTACTTC
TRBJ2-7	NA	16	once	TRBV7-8	CASSLRRVANNHEQYF	TGTGCCAGCAGCTTAAGGCGGGTAGCGAATAACCACGAGCAGTACTTC
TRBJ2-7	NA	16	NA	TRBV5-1	CASSPPDRGPPYEQYF	TGCGCCAGCAGCCCCCCCGACCGGGGGCCGCCCTACGAGCAGTACTTC
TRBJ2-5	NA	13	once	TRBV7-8	CASSLRREETQYF	TGTGCCAGCAGCTTACGGAGGGAAGAGACCCAGTACTTC
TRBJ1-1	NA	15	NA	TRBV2	CASSEEAVMNTEAFF	TGTGCCAGCAGTGAAGAGGCGGTTATGAACACTGAAGCTTTCTTT
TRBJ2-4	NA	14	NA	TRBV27	CASSLRGNKNIQYF	TGTGCCAGCAGTTTAAGGGGTAACAAAAACATTCAGTACTTC
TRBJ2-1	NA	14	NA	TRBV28	CASTIKVGLYEQFF	TGTGCCAGCACGATTAAAGTGGGATTGTATGAGCAGTTCTTC
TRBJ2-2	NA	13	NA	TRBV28	CATGQGNTGELFF	TGTGCCACCGGTCAGGGAAACACCGGGGAGCTGTTTTTT
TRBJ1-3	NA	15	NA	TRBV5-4	CASSRTDRTGNTIYF	TGTGCCAGCAGCCGGACGGACCGAACGGGAAACACCATATATTTT
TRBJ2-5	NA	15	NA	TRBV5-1	CASSLVQMGDVAQYF	TGCGCCAGCAGCTTGGTCCAAATGGGTGACGTGGCCCAGTACTTC
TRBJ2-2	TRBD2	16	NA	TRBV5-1	CASSLGTSGNTGELFF	TGCGCCAGCAGCTTGGGTACTAGCGGGAACACCGGGGAGCTGTTTTTT
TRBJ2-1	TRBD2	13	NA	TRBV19	CASIPSGDNEQFF	TGTGCCAGTATTCCTAGCGGAGACAATGAGCAGTTCTTC
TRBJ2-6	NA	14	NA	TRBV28	CASSSPAGANVLTF	TGTGCCAGCAGTTCCCCGGCCGGGGCCAACGTCCTGACTTTC
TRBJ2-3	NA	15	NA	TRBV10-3	CAISRGLDSTDTQYF	TGTGCCATCAGCCGGGGGCTGGACAGCACAGATACGCAGTATTTT
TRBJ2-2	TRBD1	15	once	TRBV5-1	CASAWTGRRSGELFF	TGCGCCAGCGCCTGGACAGGGAGGCGGTCCGGGGAGCTGTTTTTT
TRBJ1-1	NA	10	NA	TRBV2	CASINRVPFF	TGTGCCAGTATAAACAGGGTCCCTTTCTTT
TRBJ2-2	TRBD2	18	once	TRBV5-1	CASSLVSSGSFGDRELFF	TGCGCCAGCAGCTTGGTTTCTAGCGGGTCCTTTGGAGACCGGGAGCTGTTTTTT
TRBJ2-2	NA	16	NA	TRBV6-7	CASSYPVSANTGELFF	TGTGCCAGCAGTTACCCAGTTTCAGCGAACACCGGGGAGCTGTTTTTT
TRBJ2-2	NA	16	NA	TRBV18	CASSPNAAGQTGELFF	TGTGCCAGCTCACCAAACGCGGCAGGGCAAACCGGGGAGCTGTTTTTT
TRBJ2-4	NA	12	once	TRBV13	CASSWGGGRPYF	TGTGCCAGCAGCTGGGGAGGGGGACGACCGTACTTC
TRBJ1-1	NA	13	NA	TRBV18	CASLDRTNTEAFF	TGTGCCAGCCTAGACAGGACGAACACTGAAGCTTTCTTT
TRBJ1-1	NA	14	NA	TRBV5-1	CASSLEGANTEAFF	TGCGCCAGCAGCTTGGAAGGGGCGAACACTGAAGCTTTCTTT
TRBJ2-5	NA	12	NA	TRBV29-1	CSVSGNQETQYF	TGCAGCGTTTCAGGGAACCAAGAGACCCAGTACTTC
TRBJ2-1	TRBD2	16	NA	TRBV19	CASSIVGRGLYNEQFF	TGTGCCAGTAGTATAGTGGGTAGGGGACTATACAATGAGCAGTTCTTC
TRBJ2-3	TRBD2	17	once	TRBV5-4	CASSYKGGGGDTDTQYF	TGTGCCAGCAGCTACAAGGGTGGGGGAGGGGACACAGATACGCAGTATTTT
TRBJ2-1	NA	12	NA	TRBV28	CASSLSGGEQFF	TGTGCCAGCAGTTTATCTGGCGGTGAGCAGTTCTTC
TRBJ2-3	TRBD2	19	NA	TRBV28	CASSSGLAGVLGRRDTQYF	TGTGCCAGCAGTTCTGGCCTAGCGGGAGTTTTGGGGCGGAGAGATACGCAGTATTTT
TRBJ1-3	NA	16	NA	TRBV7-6	CASSSAGPRGGNTIYF	TGTGCCAGCAGCTCGGCAGGGCCGAGAGGAGGAAACACCATATATTTT
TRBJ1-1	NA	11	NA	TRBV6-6	CASSLTTEAFF	TGTGCCAGCAGTTTGACCACTGAAGCTTTCTTT
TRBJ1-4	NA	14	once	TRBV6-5	CASSGEATNEKLFF	TGTGCCAGCAGTGGGGAAGCAACTAATGAAAAACTGTTTTTT
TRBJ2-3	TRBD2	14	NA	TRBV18	CASSPRDYTDTQYF	TGTGCCAGCTCACCTCGGGACTACACAGATACGCAGTATTTT
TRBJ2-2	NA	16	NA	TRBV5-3	CARSLKRAPRAGELFF	TGTGCCAGAAGCTTGAAAAGGGCTCCCCGTGCGGGGGAGCTGTTTTTT
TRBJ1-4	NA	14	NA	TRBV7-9	CASSLEATNEKLFF	TGTGCCAGCAGCTTAGAAGCAACTAATGAAAAACTGTTTTTT
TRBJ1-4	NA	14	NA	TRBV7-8	CASSLVGPNEKLFF	TGTGCCAGCAGCCTAGTCGGGCCAAATGAAAAACTGTTTTTT
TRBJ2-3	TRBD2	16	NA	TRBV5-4	CASSLAGGRGTDTQYF	TGTGCCAGCAGCTTGGCCGGCGGGAGGGGCACAGATACGCAGTATTTT
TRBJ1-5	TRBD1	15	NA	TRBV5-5	CASSRTGGSHQPQHF	TGTGCCAGCAGCCGGACAGGGGGCAGCCATCAGCCCCAGCATTTT
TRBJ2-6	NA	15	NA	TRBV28	CASSFVTGRANVLTF	TGTGCCAGCAGTTTCGTGACAGGAAGGGCCAACGTCCTGACTTTC
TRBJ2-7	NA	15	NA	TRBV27	CASSLQYGTLYEQYF	TGTGCCAGCAGTTTACAGTACGGGACACTTTACGAGCAGTACTTC
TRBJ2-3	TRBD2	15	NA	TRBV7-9	CASSLGLAGVDTQYF	TGTGCCAGCAGCCTAGGTCTAGCGGGAGTGGATACGCAGTATTTT
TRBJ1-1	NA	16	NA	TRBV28	CASSLGLGQIHTEAFF	TGTGCCAGCAGTTTAGGCCTGGGACAAATCCACACTGAAGCTTTCTTT
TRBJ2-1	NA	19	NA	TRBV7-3	CASSLKGGLSTSGDNEQFF	TGTGCCAGCAGCTTAAAGGGGGGCCTATCAACTTCAGGGGACAATGAGCAGTTCTTC
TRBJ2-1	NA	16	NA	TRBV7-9	CASSFSPGQSYNEQFF	TGTGCCAGCAGTTTCAGTCCGGGCCAATCCTACAATGAGCAGTTCTTC
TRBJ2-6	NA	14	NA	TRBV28	CASMSFSGANVLTF	TGTGCCAGCATGAGTTTCTCTGGGGCCAACGTCCTGACTTTC
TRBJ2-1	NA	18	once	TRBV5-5	CASSLLGGRPTDYNEQFF	TGTGCCAGCAGCTTATTGGGGGGACGACCGACCGACTACAATGAGCAGTTCTTC